These 22 T cell receptor beta chains share one sample of origin, sequenced in a study of shared clonotypes between healthy human individuals. Clones were sequenced by immunoSEQ multiplex PCR, and TCRdb holds only the in-frame ones, with some missing. Of about 1.5 million clones in the sample, 95% to 99% were seen once. Source material: naive CD4+ T cells sorted from blood. Subset described: CD45RA+ positively selected. These receptors were collected from a man aged 25-40 years in good health.

The V gene is TRBV5-4, the J gene TRBJ2-3; TRBD2 matches 9 bases. The CDR3 spans 15 residues. Germline CDR1 and CDR2: SGHNT and YYREEE (reference sequence). V shed 1 base, J shed 5 bases, and the junction held 5 bases outside the gene matches. DNA for the CDR3: TGTGCCAGCAGCTTGACCGCGGGAGGGCGAGATACGCAGTATTTT. It codes for CASSLTAGGRDTQYF.

V usage is TRBV7-8 and J usage is TRBJ2-1; 7 nucleotides align to TRBD2. The CDR3 runs 17 residues. The V gene end was trimmed by 5 bases and the J gene end by 3 bases; junction bases not matched to a gene: 13. Germline V gene data show CDR1 as SGHVS and CDR2 as FQNEAQ. CDR3 DNA sequence: TGTGCCAGCAGCCAAGAAGCGGGGAACTCGATCTACAATGAGCAGTTCTTC. Translated, it gives CASSQEAGNSIYNEQFF. The whole variable domain, remainder taken from reference TRBV7-8 and TRBJ2-1, is GAGVSQSPRYKVAKRGQDVALRCDPISGHVSLFWYQQALGQGPEFLTYFQNEAQLDKSGLPSDRFFAERPEGSVSTLKIQRTQQEDSAVYLCASSQEAGNSIYNEQFFGPGTRLTVL.

J is TRBJ2-1 and V is TRBV4-3, with 8 positions matching TRBD2. Trimming took 0 bases from V and 6 from J; bases not matched to a gene: 4. Germline CDR1 is LGHNA and CDR2 is YSLEER. This CDR3 is built from 15 residues. CDR3 DNA sequence: TGCGCCAGCAGCCAAGATCGGAGCGGGAGCAATGAGCAGTTCTTC. This encodes CASSQDRSGSNEQFF.

The chain joins TRBV6-6 to TRBJ1-2; D may be TRBD1 (5 bases). The CDR3 totals 15 residues. V dropped 1 base and J dropped 1 base, with 10 bases sitting between them. Germline CDR1 MNHNY, CDR2 SVGAGI (reference sequence). CDR3 residues: CASSYWQGLNYGYTF. For the CDR3, the DNA is TGTGCCAGCAGTTACTGGCAGGGCCTTAACTATGGCTACACCTTC.

The V call is TRBV5-1, the J call TRBJ2-5, with D tentatively TRBD2 (6 bases). In germline, CDR1 is SGHRS, CDR2 YFSETQ. CDR3 length equals 15 residues. The V end was cut by 2 bases, the J end by 3 bases, with 14 bases between. CDR3: CASSLVLANKETQYF. The CDR3 DNA reads TGCGCCAGCAGCTTAGTACTAGCCAACAAAGAGACCCAGTACTTC.

This chain connects TRBV27 to TRBJ2-7; 7 positions agree with TRBD1. The V and J ends lost 6 bases and 2 bases, in that order; junction bases with no gene match: 10. CDR3 length equals 15 residues. Germline CDR1 and CDR2: MNHEY and SMNVEV (reference sequence). CDR3 protein: CASSLIRDSTYEQYF. The CDR3 DNA follows: TGTGCCAGCAGCTTAATCCGGGACAGCACCTACGAGCAGTACTTC.

The chain joins TRBV27 to TRBJ2-3, with 7 nucleotides matching TRBD1. The germline V gene encodes CDR1 MNHEY and CDR2 SMNVEV (reference sequence). With 3 bases clipped from V and 2 bases from J, the junction kept 5 bases outside the gene matches. The CDR3 has 15 residues. The CDR3: CASSLAGGPTDTQYF. The CDR3 DNA follows: TGTGCCAGCAGTTTGGCAGGGGGTCCCACAGATACGCAGTATTTT.

The chain couples TRBV7-9 to TRBJ2-3, with D maybe TRBD2 (7 bases). The CDR3 is 16 residues long. CDR1 and CDR2 (germline): SEHNR, FQNEAQ (reference sequence). Trimming shortened V by 2 bases and J by 5 bases, and 17 bases separated the two germline ends. In DNA form, the CDR3 reads TGTGCCAGCAGCTTAAGGGGGGGCTTAGCTAAAGATACGCAGTATTTT. The encoded protein is CASSLRGGLAKDTQYF.

This clone was recorded a few times. V is TRBV5-1 and J is TRBJ1-5; unclear D gene. The germline CDR1 and CDR2 sequences are SGHRS and YFSETQ. The CDR3 loop spans 13 amino acids. The V and J ends lost 5 bases and 4 bases respectively, with 10 bases between them. The CDR3 nucleotides read TGCGCCAGCAGTCCATCGGGGAATCAGCCCCAGCATTTT. Translation gives CASSPSGNQPQHF. Using reference TRBV5-1 and TRBJ1-5 for the parts outside the CDR3, the full variable domain is KAGVTQTPRYLIKTRGQQVTLSCSPISGHRSVSWYQQTPGQGLQFLFEYFSETQRNKGNFPGRFSGRQFSNSRSEMNVSTLELGDSALYLCASSPSGNQPQHFGDGTRLSIL.

The chain recombines TRBV28 with TRBJ2-7; TRBD2 matches 7 bases. Germline CDR1 reads MDHEN; CDR2 reads SYDVKM. V gave up 5 bases and J gave up 4 bases; unmatched junction bases: 5. This CDR3 has 13 amino acids. In DNA, the CDR3 is TGTGCCAGCAGTCGGGAGGATCATTACGAGCAGTACTTC. Translation gives CASSREDHYEQYF.

This rearrangement joins TRBV7-8 to TRBJ2-3; D might be TRBD2 (5 bases). The CDR3 loop spans 18 amino acids. Trimming took 3 bases from V and 7 from J, leaving 26 bases between them. Germline CDR1 reads SGHVS; CDR2 reads FQNEAQ. CDR3: CASSFAWGDPPNSYTQYF. The CDR3 nucleotides are TGTGCCAGCAGCTTTGCTTGGGGAGACCCTCCGAATTCATATACGCAGTATTTT.

The sample holds one count of this clone. The V and J genes are TRBV19 and TRBJ1-1, with a tentative D call TRBD1 (6 bases). Germline V gene sequence: CDR1 LNHDA, CDR2 SQIVND (reference sequence). V was clipped by 11 bases and J by 0 bases, with 16 bases between them. This CDR3 has 14 amino acids. The CDR3 nucleotides read TGTGCCTCAAACTTCAGGACAGTGAACACTGAAGCTTTCTTT. Encoded protein: CASNFRTVNTEAFF.

This chain links TRBV19 with TRBJ2-2; TRBD2 matches 10 bases. Losses at the gene ends were 3 bases for V and 4 bases for J; bases not matched to a gene: 11. The germline V gene has CDR1 LNHDA and CDR2 SQIVND (reference sequence). This CDR3 contains 18 residues. The CDR3 coding sequence is TGTGCCAGTAGTATTTTCAGCTTGGGGACTAGCGCCACCGGGGAGCTGTTTTTT. It codes for CASSIFSLGTSATGELFF.

The J gene is TRBJ2-1, the V gene TRBV5-1; the D call may be TRBD1 or TRBD2 (5 bases each). The CDR3 length is 15 residues. Trimming pared 5 bases from V and 5 bases from J, leaving 17 bases between. Per germline, CDR1 SGHRS and CDR2 YFSETQ. The CDR3 loop is CASRDQGRGHNEQFF. Written as DNA, the CDR3 is TGCGCCAGCAGGGACCAGGGTAGAGGGCACAATGAGCAGTTCTTC.

The gene calls are TRBV4-1 and TRBJ1-2, with no clear D. This CDR3 comprises 14 residues. Per the germline V gene, CDR1 is MGHRA and CDR2 is YSYEKL. Trimming pared 2 bases from V and 7 bases from J, leaving 14 bases between. CDR3 region: CASSQIGTGRGYTF. In DNA, the CDR3 is TGCGCCAGCAGCCAAATCGGCACGGGTCGTGGCTACACCTTC.

The chain uses TRBV5-4 and TRBJ1-1; D not certain. In germline, CDR1 is SGHNT, CDR2 YYREEE (reference sequence). The V and J ends lost 2 bases and 1 base respectively, with 6 bases between them. This CDR3 has 13 amino acids. The CDR3 is CASSFAANTEAFF. Written as DNA, the CDR3 is TGTGCCAGCAGCTTCGCCGCGAACACTGAAGCTTTCTTT.

Details on this clone: The junction does not match germline at one end; this may be a read error. The rearrangement links TRBV7-2 to TRBJ2-1; TRBD2 matches 10 bases. Germline loops: CDR1 SGHTA, CDR2 FQGNSA. The CDR3 is 16 amino acids. The CDR3 here is CASTLTSGTVYNEQFF. For the CDR3, the DNA is TGTGCCAGCACCTTAACTAGCGGGACGGTCTACAATGAGCAGTTCTTC.

The V call is TRBV28, the J call TRBJ2-1; maybe TRBD1 (6 bases). V lost 3 bases, J lost 0 bases, and 12 bases lay in between. The length of the CDR3 is 16 residues. Germline V lookup: CDR1 MDHEN, CDR2 SYDVKM. CDR3: CASSLSDRRSYNEQFF. The CDR3, as DNA: TGTGCCAGCAGTTTGTCCGACAGGCGCTCCTACAATGAGCAGTTCTTC.

V usage is TRBV7-2 and J usage is TRBJ2-2; the match to TRBD2 covers 9 bases. J gave up 6 bases and V 5 bases, and 10 bases lay outside the gene matches. Per germline, CDR1 SGHTA and CDR2 FQGNSA. The CDR3 has 16 amino acids. CDR3 loop: CASSLLAGVGSGELFF. The CDR3 region has the DNA TGTGCCAGCAGCCTATTAGCGGGAGTGGGTTCCGGGGAGCTGTTTTTT.

The chain uses TRBV7-2 and TRBJ2-5; D call uncertain. Germline CDR1 SGHTA, CDR2 FQGNSA. This CDR3 region has 15 residues. The V and J ends lost 1 base and 3 bases respectively, with 12 bases between them. The CDR3 sequence: CASSLVGIAEETQYF. CDR3 sequence (DNA): TGTGCCAGCAGCTTAGTGGGCATCGCGGAAGAGACCCAGTACTTC.

The V and J genes are TRBV6-1 and TRBJ1-2; tentative D call: TRBD1 (6 bases). Per germline, CDR1 MNHNS and CDR2 SASEGT. Trimming took off 6 bases at V and 7 bases at J, with 12 bases between the two ends. The CDR3 is 12 amino acids. The CDR3 sequence: CASRMTGAGYTF. The DNA of the CDR3 is TGTGCCAGCAGGATGACAGGAGCTGGCTACACCTTC.

The chain carries TRBV6-5 and TRBJ2-5, with D hard to call. The CDR3 extends over 13 amino acids. The V end lost 2 bases, the J end lost 1 base, and 5 bases lay between the germline ends. Looked up from germline, CDR1 is MNHEY and CDR2 is SVGAGI. The DNA of the CDR3 is TGTGCCAGCAGTTACCGATTCCAAGAGACCCAGTACTTC. Translating gives CASSYRFQETQYF.